The present TCR beta chain was sequenced within a study of blood T cell repertoires in COVID-19. Study-level background: Sites across the United States, Italy and Spain contributed samples from acute and convalescent COVID-19. Sample material is recorded as cDNA or gDNA derived from T cells, B-cell-depleted T cells, or PBMCs.

Original data processing: Amplification from reference gene primers served as the basis for estimated nucleated cell counts. Assay: immunoSEQ multiplex PCR; the TCRdb copy retains only in-frame clones and omits some. That table supplies the V and J calls and clone size; D and trimming were determined from the DNA. The sample carries roughly 81,000 clones, about 83% recorded once. This clone was seen a handful of times. Trimming cost V 3 bases and J 7 bases; bases outside gene matches: 12. The germline gives CDR1 SGHRS, CDR2 YFSETQ. This CDR3 comprises 16 residues. The receptor's source is a man older than 75 with active or convalescent COVID-19. Sequencing was carried out using peripheral blood. This chain uses TRBV5-1 with TRBJ1-2, with 10 positions matching TRBD1. The CDR3 reads CASSSGTGVSQGGYTF. CDR3 in DNA: TGCGCCAGCAGCTCCGGGACAGGGGTTAGTCAAGGTGGCTACACCTTC.